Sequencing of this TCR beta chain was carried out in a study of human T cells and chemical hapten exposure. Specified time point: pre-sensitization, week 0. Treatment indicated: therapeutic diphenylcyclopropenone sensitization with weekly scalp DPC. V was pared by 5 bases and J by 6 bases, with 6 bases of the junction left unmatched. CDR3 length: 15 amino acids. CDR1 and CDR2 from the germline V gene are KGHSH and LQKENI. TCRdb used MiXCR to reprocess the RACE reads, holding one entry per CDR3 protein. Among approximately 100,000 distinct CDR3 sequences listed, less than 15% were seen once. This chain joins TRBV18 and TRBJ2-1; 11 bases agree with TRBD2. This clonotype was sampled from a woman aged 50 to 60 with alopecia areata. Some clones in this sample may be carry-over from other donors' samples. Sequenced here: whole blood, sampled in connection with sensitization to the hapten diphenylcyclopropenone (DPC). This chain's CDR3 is CASSALAGEVNEQFF. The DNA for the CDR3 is TGTGCCAGCTCAGCACTAGCGGGAGAGGTCAATGAGCAGTTCTTC.